Below are 19 T cell receptor beta chains sequenced from a single sample in a study of T cells in Graves' hyperthyroidism and ophthalmopathy. There were TCR beta CDR3 regions amplified from RNA transcripts. The HTBI set primed first-round TCR CDR3 RT-PCR. TCRdb fed the multiplex PCR reads into MiXCR, producing one record per CDR3 protein. This table holds a few hundred thousand distinct CDR3 sequences, more than 15% found once. Sequencing used blood. The receptors were gathered from a woman under 30 with Graves' hyperthyroidism that later progressed to Graves' ophthalmopathy.

This clonotype was recorded at least ten times. This sequence joins TRBV20-1 and TRBJ2-5; TRBD2 agrees at 11 bases. With 3 bases clipped from V and 5 bases from J, the junction kept 8 bases outside the gene matches. This CDR3 is 15 amino acids long. CDR1 is DFQATT and CDR2 is SNEGSKA in the germline V gene (reference sequence). The chain's CDR3 is CSASVAGGFGETQYF. Written as DNA, the CDR3 is TGCAGTGCTAGTGTAGCGGGAGGGTTCGGGGAGACCCAGTACTTC.

This clonotype showed up many times. The chain carries TRBV11-2 and TRBJ1-2; D unresolved. CDR1 is SGHAT, CDR2 FQNNGV, per germline. V was shortened by 3 bases and J by 4 bases, with 6 bases between the two germline ends. The CDR3 contains 12 residues. The CDR3 sequence is CASSFTSYGYTF. CDR3 in DNA: TGTGCCAGCAGCTTTACTTCCTATGGCTACACCTTC.

The CDR3 nucleotides are TGCAGTGCGACAGGGGAAAGCTCCTACGAGCAGTACTTC. This codes for CSATGESSYEQYF. V gene TRBV20-1 combines with J gene TRBJ2-7, with 8 bases matching TRBD1. J lost 0 bases, V lost 6 bases, and 4 bases had no gene match. There are 13 residues in the CDR3. Germline CDR1 is DFQATT and CDR2 is SNEGSKA (reference sequence).

This clonotype was detected many times. The CDR3 region has the DNA TGTGCCAGCAGCCCAGCACCATACGAGCAGTACTTC. This codes for CASSPAPYEQYF. The V and J genes are TRBV7-9 and TRBJ2-7; D gene uncertain. This CDR3 spans 12 amino acids. Germline CDR1 is SEHNR and CDR2 is FQNEAQ (reference sequence). Deletions cut 5 bases from V and 4 bases from J, with 9 bases between.

The chain recombines TRBV3-1 with TRBJ1-5, with D perhaps TRBD1 (5 bases). Germline values: CDR1 LGHDT, CDR2 YNNKEL (reference sequence). This CDR3 has 15 amino acids. The germline V and J ends were trimmed by 1 base and 2 bases, with 9 bases remaining between them. The CDR3 here is CASSQGRDGNQPQHF. CDR3 nucleotides: TGTGCCAGCAGCCAAGGCAGGGACGGCAATCAGCCCCAGCATTTT. The variable domain in full, completed from reference TRBV3-1 and TRBJ1-5, reads DTAVSQTPKYLVTQMGNDKSIKCEQNLGHDTMYWYKQDSKKFLKIMFSYNNKELIINETVPNRFSPKSPDKAHLNLHINSLELGDSAVYFCASSQGRDGNQPQHFGDGTRLSIL.

This clonotype came up many times. V gene TRBV27 combines with J gene TRBJ2-3; D perhaps matches TRBD1 (5 bases). The V and J ends lost 1 base and 3 bases respectively, with 11 bases between them. The CDR3 sequence is 15 residues long. Germline assignment: CDR1 MNHEY and CDR2 SMNVEV (reference sequence). The CDR3 region has the DNA TGTGCCAGCAGTTTATGGGGCGAGAGAACAGATACGCAGTATTTT. It translates to CASSLWGERTDTQYF.

For this clonotype: A single base separates this from a much larger clone, so it may be a read error. The DNA of the CDR3 is TGTGCCAGCAGTTTCAGAGGGGTTTACGAGCAGTACTTC. This translates into CASSFRGVYEQYF. The genes are TRBV28 and TRBJ2-7; D is perhaps TRBD1 or TRBD2 (5 bases each). Trimming stripped 3 bases from V and 4 bases from J, with 10 bases between. Germline CDR1 reads MDHEN; CDR2 reads SYDVKM. The CDR3 runs to 13 residues.

This clonotype was counted at least ten times. The chain couples TRBV5-5 to TRBJ1-2; D is undetermined. Per germline, CDR1 SGHKS and CDR2 YYEKEE (reference sequence). This CDR3 spans 16 amino acids. V lost 1 base and J 0 bases, leaving 13 bases between the germline ends. The CDR3 here is CASSLPTYTSNYGYTF. CDR3 sequence (DNA): TGTGCCAGCAGCTTGCCCACCTACACTTCTAACTATGGCTACACCTTC.

This clonotype was detected many times. The genes are TRBV13 and TRBJ2-7, with D perhaps TRBD1 (6 bases). This CDR3 comprises 15 residues. Germline V gene sequence: CDR1 PRHDT, CDR2 FYEKMQ (reference sequence). Trimming took off 0 bases at V and 4 bases at J, with 13 bases between the two ends. The CDR3 sequence is CASSLGAGELYEQYF. The CDR3 DNA reads as TGTGCCAGCAGCTTAGGGGCAGGGGAATTATACGAGCAGTACTTC.

This clonotype was observed many times. The gene calls are TRBV5-6 and TRBJ2-7; D unresolved. The CDR3 sequence is 13 residues long. Germline CDR1 and CDR2: SGHDT and YYEEEE. The V end was cut by 2 bases, the J end by 0 bases, with 6 bases between. The DNA of the CDR3 is TGTGCCAGCAGCTTCAAAAGCTCCTACGAGCAGTACTTC. This encodes CASSFKSSYEQYF.

The rearrangement uses TRBV28 and TRBJ2-7; D is possibly TRBD2 (7 bases). The germline CDR1 and CDR2 sequences are MDHEN and SYDVKM. Trimming took off 3 bases at V and 2 bases at J, with 14 bases between the two ends. This CDR3 spans 15 amino acids. The CDR3 reads CASSLGGGGTYEQYF. CDR3 bases: TGTGCCAGCAGTTTGGGAGGGGGGGGAACCTACGAGCAGTACTTC.

The sample holds many counts of this clonotype. This rearrangement joins TRBV2 to TRBJ2-1; D perhaps matches TRBD1 (6 bases). The CDR3 runs 13 residues. Germline CDR1 is SNHLY and CDR2 is FYNNEI. Between the trimmed V and J ends, which lost 7 bases and 7 bases, there was a span of 14 bases. Here the CDR3 reads CASIQGRGNEQFF. DNA of the CDR3: TGTGCCAGCATTCAGGGGAGAGGGAATGAGCAGTTCTTC.

This chain connects TRBV13 to TRBJ2-2; D perhaps matches TRBD2 (6 bases). The CDR3 is 15 amino acids. Germline CDR1 PRHDT, CDR2 FYEKMQ (reference sequence). V was clipped by 1 base and J by 1 base, with 7 bases between them. CDR3 protein: CASSLVRENTGELFF. The CDR3, as DNA: TGTGCCAGCAGCTTAGTGCGGGAGAACACCGGGGAGCTGTTTTTT.

Notes on this clonotype: A much larger clone differs by one base, so this may be a read error. The gene calls are TRBV28 and TRBJ1-4, with D possibly TRBD1 on 6 matching bases. Germline CDR1 and CDR2: MDHEN and SYDVKM. CDR3 length equals 15 residues. CDR3: CAGSTQGGLNEKLFF. CDR3 DNA: TGTGCCGGCAGTACACAAGGGGGGCTTAATGAAAAACTGTTTTTT.

This clonotype came up many times. CDR3 coding DNA: TGTGCCAGCAGTTTATCCCCCGTTTTTAGCAATCAGCCCCAGCATTTT. It yields the protein CASSLSPVFSNQPQHF. This chain joins TRBV27 and TRBJ1-5; D not resolved. There are 16 residues in the CDR3. V was trimmed by 0 bases and J by 0 bases, leaving 9 bases between them. The germline gives CDR1 MNHEY, CDR2 SMNVEV (reference sequence).

The sample holds many counts of this clonotype. J is TRBJ2-1 and V is TRBV5-1; D is perhaps TRBD1 (5 bases). CDR3 length: 14 residues. The germline CDR1 and CDR2 sequences are SGHRS and YFSETQ. V was cut by 0 bases and J by 5 bases, with 9 bases left in between. CDR3 sequence (DNA): TGCGCCAGCAGCTTGGGAGGACACGACAATGAGCAGTTCTTC. Its protein is CASSLGGHDNEQFF. Using reference TRBV5-1 and TRBJ2-1 for the parts outside the CDR3, the full variable domain is KAGVTQTPRYLIKTRGQQVTLSCSPISGHRSVSWYQQTPGQGLQFLFEYFSETQRNKGNFPGRFSGRQFSNSRSEMNVSTLELGDSALYLCASSLGGHDNEQFFGPGTRLTVL.

Only one count was recorded for this clonotype. The junction shows a germline mismatch at one end, possibly a read error. CDR3 loop: CASSLEGSETRYF. For the CDR3, the DNA is TGTGCCAGCAGCTTAGAGGGTTCGGAGACCCGGTACTTC. J is TRBJ2-5 and V is TRBV7-9; no firm D call. The CDR3 consists of 13 residues. In germline, CDR1 is SEHNR, CDR2 FQNEAQ (reference sequence).

This chain uses TRBV29-1 with TRBJ2-5; tentative D call: TRBD1 (6 bases). Germline assignment: CDR1 SQVTM and CDR2 ANQGSEA. Between the trimmed V and J ends, which lost 0 bases and 5 bases, there was a span of 19 bases. The length of the CDR3 is 16 residues. The CDR3 DNA sequence: TGCAGCGTTGAAGATCACTCAGGGGATAGCCAGGAGACCCAGTACTTC. Protein: CSVEDHSGDSQETQYF.

This clonotype was counted many times. The chain employs TRBV27 and TRBJ1-1, with D possibly TRBD1 on 6 matching bases. Germline V CDR1 and CDR2: MNHEY, SMNVEV (reference sequence). This CDR3 is built from 16 residues. V lost 6 bases, J lost 0 bases, and 17 bases lay in between. CDR3 loop: CASRNLGGGMNTEAFF. CDR3 nucleotides: TGTGCCAGCAGGAACCTAGGGGGAGGGATGAACACTGAAGCTTTCTTT.